This T cell receptor beta chain was sequenced during a study of molecular identifiers for immune sequencing clone quantification. The ends were cut back, 9 bases at V and 0 bases at J, with 12 bases in the middle. Germline assignment: CDR1 MNHEY and CDR2 SVGAGI. The CDR3 is 14 amino acids. From the PCR reads, TCRdb called clonotypes with MiXCR, one entry per CDR3 protein. This sample has some 650,000 distinct CDR3 sequences; just under 20% occur once, and the top ten carry approximately 0.9%. This clonotype was detected only a few times. Its antigen is not known. For naive CD8 T cells, sorting used the CD8+CD4-CCR7+CD45RA+ phenotype. Findings and caveats of the study: Identical barcode-sharing TCR molecules could lead to underestimated sizes for highly expanded clones.

Sequenced material: naive CD8+ T cells from blood, with Jurkat cell RNA spiked in. Subset given: FACS-sorted CD8+CD4-CCR7+CD45RA+ naive T cells. The chain carries TRBV6-5 and TRBJ1-5, with TRBD1 as a possible D gene (5 bases). This clonotype was sampled from a human donor in good health. Some libraries in this study had Jurkat cell RNA spiked in. The CDR3 protein is CASRGRNSNQPQHF. CDR3 in DNA: TGTGCCAGTAGGGGACGGAATAGCAATCAGCCCCAGCATTTT.